These 4 T cell receptor beta chains were sequenced from one sample in a study of breast tumors, draining lymph nodes, adjacent tissues. Using its own MiXCR run on the multiplex PCR reads, TCRdb lists one record per CDR3 protein. The profile shows around 20,000 distinct CDR3 sequences, about 30% of them singletons. What was sequenced was breast tumor tissue. The receptors were sampled from a female donor with breast cancer. Some clones in this sample may be carry-over from other donors' samples.

Notes on this clonotype: Germline and junction disagree at one end, which may indicate a read error. CDR3 sequence: CASSRDWGNEPFF. In DNA form, the CDR3 reads TGTGCCAGCAGCCGGGACTGGGGGAATGAGCCGTTCTTC. The chain has TRBV16 and TRBJ2-1; possibly TRBD2 for D (6 bases). CDR3 size: 13 residues. CDR1 is KGHSY and CDR2 is FQNENV in the germline V gene. The full variable domain, with the rest looked up from reference TRBV16 and TRBJ2-1, is GEEVAQTPKHLVRGEGQKAKLYCAPIKGHSYVFWYQQVLKNEFKFLISFQNENVFDETGMPKERFSAKCLPNSPCSLEIQATKLEDSAVYFCASSRDWGNEPFFGPGTRLTVL.

This clonotype was observed many times. CDR3 protein: CASSSTDLKVGRYF. DNA for the CDR3: TGTGCCAGCAGTTCGACAGACCTAAAAGTGGGGCGGTACTTC. The rearrangement joins TRBV12-3 or TRBV12-4 to TRBJ2-7; a weak D match, TRBD1 (5 bases). Trimming cost V 4 bases and J 12 bases, with 22 bases left between them. This CDR3 spans 14 amino acids.

This clonotype is medium-sized (0.01 to 0.1%) within its sample. The chain is built from TRBV20-1 and TRBJ2-7; TRBD1 matches at 8 bases. The CDR3 spans 12 residues. Trimming at V came to 3 bases and at J to 5 bases, leaving 3 bases not matched to a gene. The germline V gene has CDR1 DFQATT and CDR2 SNEGSKA (reference sequence). The CDR3: CSASRGRDEQYF. CDR3 bases: TGCAGTGCTAGCAGGGGGCGAGACGAGCAGTACTTC.

In this sample, this clonotype turned up many times. The rearrangement joins TRBV4-1 to TRBJ2-7, with a weak D call TRBD1 (6 bases). Looked up from germline, CDR1 is MGHRA and CDR2 is YSYEKL. The CDR3 sequence is 11 residues long. V lost 8 bases and J 4 bases, leaving 9 bases between the germline ends. CDR3 in DNA: TGCGCCAGCCAGGGGTTATACGAGCAGTACTTC. It is translated as CASQGLYEQYF.